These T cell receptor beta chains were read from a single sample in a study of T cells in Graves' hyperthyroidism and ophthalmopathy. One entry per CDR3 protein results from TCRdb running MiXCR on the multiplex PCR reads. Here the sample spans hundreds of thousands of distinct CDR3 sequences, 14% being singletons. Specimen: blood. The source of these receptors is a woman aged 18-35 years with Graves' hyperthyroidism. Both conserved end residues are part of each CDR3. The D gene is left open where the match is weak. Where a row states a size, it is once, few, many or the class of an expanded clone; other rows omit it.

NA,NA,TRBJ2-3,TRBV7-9,TGTGCCAGCAGCTCAACACGCACAAATACGCAGTATTTT,CASSSTRTNTQYF
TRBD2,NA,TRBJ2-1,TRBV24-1,TGTGCCACCAGTGATGCCTTGGTAGCGGGAGGGATGTACAATGAGCAGTTCTTC,CATSDALVAGGMYNEQFF
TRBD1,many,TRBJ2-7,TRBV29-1,TGCAGCGTTGTCCCCCGGGACAGGGAGCCCGAGCAGTACTTC,CSVVPRDREPEQYF
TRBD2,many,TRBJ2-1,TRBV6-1,TGTGCCAGCAGTCGACTAGCGGGAGGGTATATCAATGAGCAGTTCTTC,CASSRLAGGYINEQFF
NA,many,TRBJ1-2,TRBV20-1,TGCAGTGCTAGAGAACAAGTAGTGAATGGCTACACCTTC,CSAREQVVNGYTF
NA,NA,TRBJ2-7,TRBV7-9,TGTGCCAGCAGCTTAGGAGACAGGACCCACGAGCAGTACTTC,CASSLGDRTHEQYF
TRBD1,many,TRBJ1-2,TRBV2,TGTGCCAGCCTAAGACAGGGTTTAAACTATGGCTACACCTTC,CASLRQGLNYGYTF
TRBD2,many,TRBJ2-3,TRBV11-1,TGTGCCAGCACCATAGCGGGAGGTCGGGCAGATACGCAGTATTTT,CASTIAGGRADTQYF
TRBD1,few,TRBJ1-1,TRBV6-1,TGTGCCAGCAGCCCTAGGGGGACAGGGGAGCATTTTTTGGCGAACACTGAAGCTTTCTTT,CASSPRGTGEHFLANTEAFF
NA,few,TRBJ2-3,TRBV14,TGTGCCAGCAGCCAAGATAAGGGAAGAGGCACAGATACGCAGTATTTT,CASSQDKGRGTDTQYF
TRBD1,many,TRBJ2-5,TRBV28,TGTGCCAGCAGCCTCGGACAGGGCCTCCAAGAGACCCAGTACTTC,CASSLGQGLQETQYF
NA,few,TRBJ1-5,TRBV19,TGTGCCAGTAGTGTCCCTACTAGCAATCAGCCCCAGCATTTT,CASSVPTSNQPQHF
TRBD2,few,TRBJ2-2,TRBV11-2,TGTGCCAGCAGCTTAGCCCGGGGACTAGCGAAGAACACCGGGGAGCTGTTTTTT,CASSLARGLAKNTGELFF
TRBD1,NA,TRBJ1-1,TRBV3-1,TGTGCCAGCAGCCGGCGACAGGGCGGAATGAACACTGAAGCTTTCTTT,CASSRRQGGMNTEAFF
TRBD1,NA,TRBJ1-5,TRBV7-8,TGTGCCAGCAGCTTAGCTTATACAGGGGGTAATCAGCCCCAGCATTTT,CASSLAYTGGNQPQHF
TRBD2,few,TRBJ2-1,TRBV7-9,TGTGCCAGCAGCTTAGGGGGACTAGCGCTCCAGATCTCCCTCAATGAGCAGTTCTTC,CASSLGGLALQISLNEQFF
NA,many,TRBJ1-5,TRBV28,TGTGCCAGCAGCCCTGATAATCAGCCCCAGCATTTT,CASSPDNQPQHF
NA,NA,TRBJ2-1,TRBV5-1,TGCGCCAGCAGTTTCTCAGGGCGGCATATTGATGAGCAGTTCTTC,CASSFSGRHIDEQFF